This TCR beta chain was identified during a study of PD-1 blockade in classical Hodgkin lymphoma. Clones were read by immunoSEQ multiplex PCR, and TCRdb kept only the in-frame ones, dropping some. The profile shows under 95,000 clones, roughly 91% of them singletons. There was relapse after autologous stem cell transplantation in every patient, and there was variation in brentuximab vedotin exposure. The CDR3 covers 15 residues. Germline V gene lookup returns CDR1 LNHDA and CDR2 SQIVND (reference sequence). Between the trimmed V and J ends, which lost 3 bases and 4 bases, there was a span of 12 bases.

The V call is TRBV19, the J call TRBJ2-2, with no clear D. The origin of this receptor is a human donor with classical Hodgkin lymphoma. Sample: peripheral blood mononuclear cells (PBMCs), taken at baseline. Here the CDR3 DNA reads TGTGCCAGTAGTATGTGGGTCTTCCCCACCGGGGAGCTGTTTTTT. It encodes CASSMWVFPTGELFF.